These T cell receptor beta chains were read from a single sample in a study of blood T cell repertoires in COVID-19. Measured with immunoSEQ multiplex PCR; TCRdb has only the in-frame clones, and not every one. Of 100,000 to 150,000 clones in the sample, roughly 84% are singletons; the top ten hold roughly 3.9%. Specimen: PBMCs or T cells enriched from blood (not recorded which). The source of these receptors is a woman in her twenties or thirties who had recovered from COVID-19. CDR3s include the opening cysteine and the closing phenylalanine or tryptophan. The D gene is left open where the match is weak. Clone sizes are given selectively: once, few, many, or a class where the clone is expanded.

clone size	D gene	J gene	V gene	CDR3 DNA	CDR3 protein
NA	NA	TRBJ1-1	TRBV19	TGTGCCACTGACCCGGGAGAGAGCCTAGAAGCTTTCTTT	CATDPGESLEAFF
few	TRBD1	TRBJ2-1	TRBV11-3	TGTGCCAGCAGCTTACGGGACAGGGATTTCAATGAGCAGTTCTTC	CASSLRDRDFNEQFF
NA	TRBD1	TRBJ2-1	TRBV6-2/TRBV6-3	TGTGCCAGCAGTCCAGGACAGGGACCATACAATGAGCAGTTCTTC	CASSPGQGPYNEQFF
NA	NA	TRBJ2-7	TRBV18	TGTGCCAGCTCACCACAGACCGGTTACGGGGAGCAGTACTTC	CASSPQTGYGEQYF
once	NA	TRBJ1-5	TRBV19	TGTGCCAGTAGTATGGTGGGTGGACAGAACAATCAGCCCCAGCATTTT	CASSMVGGQNNQPQHF
NA	NA	TRBJ2-1	TRBV6-6	TGTGCCAGCAGTTATTCTTCGGGGGAAATCTACAATGAGCAGTTCTTC	CASSYSSGEIYNEQFF
NA	TRBD1	TRBJ2-3	TRBV5-4	TGTGCCAGCACCGATAACCGACAGGGATGGGCAGATACGCAGTATTTT	CASTDNRQGWADTQYF
NA	NA	TRBJ1-4	TRBV28	TGTGCCAGCAGTTTAGGGCACTGGGAAAAACTGTTTTTT	CASSLGHWEKLFF
NA	TRBD1	TRBJ2-7	TRBV7-9	TGTGCCAGCAGCCCAAACCGGGGACAGGCCGTAAGGAGGCAGTACTTC	CASSPNRGQAVRRQYF
once	TRBD2	TRBJ2-3	TRBV19	TGTGCCAGTAGTCGGACTAGCGGGAGGGGTACAGATACGCAGTATTTT	CASSRTSGRGTDTQYF
NA	NA	TRBJ2-7	TRBV27	TGTGCCAGCGGATTTTTAGGACACGCCTACGAGCAGTACTTC	CASGFLGHAYEQYF
NA	NA	TRBJ2-7	TRBV2	TGTGCCAGCAGCCGGGACCAGGGGCACGAGCAGTACTTC	CASSRDQGHEQYF
NA	TRBD2	TRBJ2-1	TRBV7-8	TGTGCCAGCAGCTTAGATAGCGGGAGAAATGAGCAGTTCTTC	CASSLDSGRNEQFF
NA	TRBD2	TRBJ2-3	TRBV5-4	TGTGCCAGCAGGCTTGTAGGTCTAGCGGGCAGCACAGATACGCAGTATTTT	CASRLVGLAGSTDTQYF
few	NA	TRBJ2-7	TRBV18	TGTGCCAGCTCAAGGACAAGGAGCTCCTACGAGCAGTACTTC	CASSRTRSSYEQYF
few	NA	TRBJ2-2	TRBV5-1	TGCGCCAGCAGCCTCCGCTGGAGTCGCGGGATGGGCGGGGAGCTGTTTTTT	CASSLRWSRGMGGELFF
NA	TRBD2	TRBJ2-7	TRBV28	TGTGCCAGCAGTTTGGGGGGGAGCCACACCTACGAGCAGTACTTC	CASSLGGSHTYEQYF
NA	TRBD1	TRBJ1-2	TRBV24-1	TGTGCCACCAGTGATTGGGGACAGGGGGGTGGCTACACCTTC	CATSDWGQGGGYTF
NA	NA	TRBJ1-4	TRBV29-1	TGCAGCGTGACAGTTGCAACTAATGAAAAACTGTTTTTT	CSVTVATNEKLFF
NA	TRBD1	TRBJ1-6	TRBV9	TGTGCCAGCAGCCCTCGACAGGGAACTTCACCCCTCCACTTT	CASSPRQGTSPLHF
many	NA	TRBJ1-2	TRBV18	TGTGCCAGCTATCAATCGGGCCAGGGGTCCTATGGCTACACCTTC	CASYQSGQGSYGYTF
NA	NA	TRBJ2-2	TRBV2	TGTGCCAGCAGTGGGAGTCCGGTGGGCACCGGGGAGCTGTTTTTT	CASSGSPVGTGELFF
NA	NA	TRBJ1-1	TRBV10-3	TGTGCCATCAGTGAGTCGAGCCGGGGTAAGAACACTGAAGCTTTCTTT	CAISESSRGKNTEAFF
NA	NA	TRBJ2-3	TRBV24-1	TGTGCCACCAGTGACCGTCCCGGGACTGGAGATACGCAGTATTTT	CATSDRPGTGDTQYF
NA	NA	TRBJ2-7	TRBV4-1	TGCGCCAGCAGCCAAGAGAGGTCCTCCAGCTCCTACGAGCAGTACTTC	CASSQERSSSSYEQYF
few	NA	TRBJ1-2	TRBV28	TGTGCCAGCAGTTTCTCCGGCAGGGTCAATGGCTACACCTTC	CASSFSGRVNGYTF
NA	NA	TRBJ1-2	TRBV5-1	TGCGCCAGCAGCCCCTCCGGGAGCCGGAACTATGGCTACACCTTC	CASSPSGSRNYGYTF
NA	TRBD2	TRBJ2-1	TRBV5-4	TGTGCCAGCAGCTTGAGAAGGTTGAGCGGGAGACCCCCCTCCTACAATGAGCAGTTCTTC	CASSLRRLSGRPPSYNEQFF